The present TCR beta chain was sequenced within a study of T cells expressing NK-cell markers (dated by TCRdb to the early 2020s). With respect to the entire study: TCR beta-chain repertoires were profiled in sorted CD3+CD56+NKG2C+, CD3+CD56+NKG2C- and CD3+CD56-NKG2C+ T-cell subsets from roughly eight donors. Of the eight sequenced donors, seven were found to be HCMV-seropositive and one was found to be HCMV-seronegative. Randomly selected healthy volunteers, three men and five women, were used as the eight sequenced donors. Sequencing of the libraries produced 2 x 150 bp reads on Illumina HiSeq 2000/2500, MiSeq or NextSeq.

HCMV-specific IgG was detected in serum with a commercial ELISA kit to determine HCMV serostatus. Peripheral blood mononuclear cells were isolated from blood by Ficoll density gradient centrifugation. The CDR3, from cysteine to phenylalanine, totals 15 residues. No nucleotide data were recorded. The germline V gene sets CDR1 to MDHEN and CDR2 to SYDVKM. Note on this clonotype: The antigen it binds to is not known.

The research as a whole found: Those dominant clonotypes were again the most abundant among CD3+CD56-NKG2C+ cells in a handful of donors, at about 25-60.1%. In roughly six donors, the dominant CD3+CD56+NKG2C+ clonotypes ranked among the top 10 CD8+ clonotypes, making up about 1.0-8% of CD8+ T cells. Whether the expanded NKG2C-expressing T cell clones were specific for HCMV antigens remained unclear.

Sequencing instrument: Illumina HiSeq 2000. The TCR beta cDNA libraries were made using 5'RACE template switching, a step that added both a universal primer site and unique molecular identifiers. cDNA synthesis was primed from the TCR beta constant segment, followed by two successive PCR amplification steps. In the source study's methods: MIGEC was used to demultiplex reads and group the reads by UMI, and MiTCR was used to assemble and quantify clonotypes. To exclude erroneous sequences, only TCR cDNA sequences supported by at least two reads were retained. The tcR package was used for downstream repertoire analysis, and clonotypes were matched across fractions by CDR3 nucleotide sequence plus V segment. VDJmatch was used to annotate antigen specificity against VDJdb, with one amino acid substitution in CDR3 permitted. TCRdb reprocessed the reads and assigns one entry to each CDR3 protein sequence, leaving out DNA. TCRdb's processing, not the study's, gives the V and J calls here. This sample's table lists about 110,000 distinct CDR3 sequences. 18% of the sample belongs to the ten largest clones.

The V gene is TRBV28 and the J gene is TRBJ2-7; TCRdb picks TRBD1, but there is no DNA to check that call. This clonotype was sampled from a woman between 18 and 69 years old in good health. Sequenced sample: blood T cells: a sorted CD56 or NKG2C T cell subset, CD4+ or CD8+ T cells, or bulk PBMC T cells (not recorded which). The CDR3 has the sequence CASSLPGTASYEQYF. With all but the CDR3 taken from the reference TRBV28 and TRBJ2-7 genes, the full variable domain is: DVKVTQSSRYLVKRTGEKVFLECVQDMDHENMFWYRQDPGLGLRLIYFSYDVKMKEKGDIPEGYSVSREKKERFSLILESASTNQTSMYLCASSLPGTASYEQYFGPGTRLTVT.